The 12 T cell receptor beta chains reported below all come from one sample, sequenced in a study of shared clonotypes between healthy human individuals. Method: immunoSEQ multiplex PCR; TCRdb's copy keeps in-frame clones and lacks some. Among about 480,000 clones, almost 80% were seen once, and the ten largest hold 9.5% to 15%. The sequenced sample was PBMCs. The receptors shown here come from a woman in her forties in good health. Some clones in this sample may be carry-over from other donors' samples.

V gene TRBV28 combines with J gene TRBJ1-2; 7 nucleotides agree with TRBD1. This CDR3 has 14 amino acids. Per the germline V gene, CDR1 is MDHEN and CDR2 is SYDVKM. J was trimmed by 3 bases and V by 4 bases; bases with no gene match: 5. The CDR3: CASSSSDRDYGYTF. CDR3 DNA: TGTGCCAGCAGTTCATCTGACAGGGACTATGGCTACACCTTC.

This chain joins TRBV18 and TRBJ2-3, with a tentative D call TRBD1 (6 bases). Trimming left V 2 bases short and J 4 bases short, with 19 bases between. The CDR3 length is 17 residues. Germline CDR1 is KGHSH and CDR2 is LQKENI. The CDR3 reads CASSPSRGSTGADTQYF. The CDR3 DNA follows: TGTGCCAGCTCACCATCGAGGGGGAGTACCGGGGCAGATACGCAGTATTTT.

In its sample, this clone was seen a few times. The V gene is TRBV28, the J gene TRBJ1-3; possibly TRBD1 for D (6 bases). With 5 bases removed from V and 0 bases from J, the gap between germline ends came to 11 bases. There are 15 residues in the CDR3. CDR1 is MDHEN and CDR2 is SYDVKM in the germline V gene. Here the CDR3 DNA reads TGTGCCAGCAGTGGAGGGGGGTTCTCTGGAAACACCATATATTTT. It encodes CASSGGGFSGNTIYF.

In its sample, this clone was seen once. In nucleotides, the CDR3 is TGTGCCAGCAGCTTGGTCGCTAGCGGGGCAGATACGCAGTATTTT. The encoded protein is CASSLVASGADTQYF. The genes are TRBV7-9 and TRBJ2-3, with 9 bases lining up with TRBD2. With 3 bases clipped from V and 4 bases from J, the junction kept 5 bases outside the gene matches. Germline V gene lookup returns CDR1 SEHNR and CDR2 FQNEAQ (reference sequence). This CDR3 region has 15 residues.

Here the CDR3 DNA reads TGTGCCAGCAGTGAAGGGGCGGGACTAGCGTTGGATGAGCAGTTCTTC. Its translation: CASSEGAGLALDEQFF. The chain carries TRBV6-1 and TRBJ2-1, with 10 bases aligning to TRBD2. The junction had 8 bases not matched to a gene; V was cut back by 1 base and J by 8 bases. From germline, CDR1 is MNHNS and CDR2 SASEGT. The CDR3 has 16 amino acids.

The chain carries TRBV4-2 and TRBJ1-4, with D perhaps TRBD1 (5 bases). This CDR3 spans 17 amino acids. Between the trimmed V and J ends, which lost 5 bases and 7 bases, there was a span of 23 bases. The germline CDR1 and CDR2 sequences are LGHNA and YNFKEQ. Here the CDR3 reads CASSSNIDAGAGEKLFF. The CDR3, as DNA: TGTGCCAGCAGCTCCAACATTGATGCCGGGGCGGGTGAAAAACTGTTTTTT.

The rearrangement links TRBV27 to TRBJ2-2; 8 nucleotides line up with TRBD2. The V gene end was trimmed by 5 bases and the J gene end by 5 bases; junction bases not matched to a gene: 10. There are 16 residues in the CDR3. The germline CDR1 and CDR2 sequences are MNHEY and SMNVEV (reference sequence). The CDR3, as DNA: TGTGCCAGCAGTCCCCTGGGGGCGGGAGGAACCGGGGAGCTGTTTTTT. Protein product: CASSPLGAGGTGELFF.

V usage is TRBV4-1 and J usage is TRBJ1-3; D is ambiguous. The CDR3 has 16 amino acids. CDR1 is MGHRA, CDR2 YSYEKL, per germline. Trimming shortened V by 0 bases and J by 2 bases, and 11 bases separated the two germline ends. The DNA for the CDR3 is TGCGCCAGCAGCCAAGATTCGACGGTACCTGGAAACACCATATATTTT. Its protein is CASSQDSTVPGNTIYF.

The chain is built from TRBV4-3 and TRBJ2-2, with a weak D call TRBD1 (6 bases). Germline loops: CDR1 LGHNA, CDR2 YSLEER. Trimming pared 0 bases from V and 1 base from J, leaving 9 bases between. The CDR3 loop spans 16 amino acids. In nucleotides, the CDR3 is TGCGCCAGCAGCCAAGATCCAGGGGTGAACACCGGGGAGCTGTTTTTT. Translation: CASSQDPGVNTGELFF.

This sequence joins TRBV6-5 and TRBJ2-3; D uncertain. Trimming took off 10 bases at V and 4 bases at J, with 9 bases between the two ends. This CDR3 comprises 11 residues. Germline CDR1 reads MNHEY; CDR2 reads SVGAGI. The CDR3 DNA sequence: TGTGCCACCCTAAGGGCAGATACGCAGTATTTT. This translates into CATLRADTQYF.

The chain is built from TRBV7-9 and TRBJ2-7; D might be TRBD1 (7 bases). Germline V gene sequence: CDR1 SEHNR, CDR2 FQNEAQ (reference sequence). V shed 4 bases and J shed 2 bases, with 18 bases lying between them. CDR3 length equals 16 residues. CDR3: CASSSDGGQSTYEQYF. CDR3 DNA: TGTGCCAGCAGCTCCGACGGGGGACAGTCGACCTACGAGCAGTACTTC.

On this clone itself: An end of the junction differs from the germline gene, which may be a read error. J is TRBJ1-2 and V is TRBV28, with 8 positions matching TRBD1. CDR3 length: 11 amino acids. Germline lookup yields CDR1 MDHEN and CDR2 SYDVKM. Written as DNA, the CDR3 is TGTGCCAGCAGCCAAGACAGGGGCTGCACCTTC. Its protein product is CASSQDRGCTF.